The 7 T cell receptor beta chains below come from one sample, sequenced in a study of blood T cell repertoires in COVID-19. Profiling relied on immunoSEQ multiplex PCR, and the TCRdb table lists in-frame clones only, not all of them. The repertoire consists of 120,000 to 150,000 clones, with 87% occurring once and the leading ten covering 5.5% to 7.5%. Sequenced input: peripheral blood. These receptors were taken from a man older than 75 with acute or convalescent COVID-19.

The chain is built from TRBV4-1 and TRBJ2-7; 9 bases are shared with TRBD2. Trimming removed 4 bases from V and 3 bases from J; junction bases left unmatched: 7. Germline CDR1 reads MGHRA; CDR2 reads YSYEKL. The CDR3 is made up of 15 amino acids. The CDR3: CASSPSGDPFYEQYF. In nucleotides, the CDR3 is TGCGCCAGCAGCCCTAGCGGGGATCCTTTCTACGAGCAGTACTTC.

This rearrangement joins TRBV4-2 to TRBJ2-3; 9 nucleotides match TRBD2. Trimming took 0 bases from V and 4 from J; bases not matched to a gene: 8. The CDR3 consists of 17 residues. Germline V gene lookup returns CDR1 LGHNA and CDR2 YNFKEQ. This chain's CDR3 is CASSQDWAGGVADTQYF. As DNA, the CDR3 is TGTGCCAGCAGCCAAGACTGGGCGGGAGGGGTGGCAGATACGCAGTATTTT.

The V and J genes are TRBV6-6 and TRBJ2-7; possibly TRBD1 for D (5 bases). The CDR3 is 14 residues long. With 2 bases removed from V and 5 bases from J, the gap between germline ends came to 13 bases. The germline gives CDR1 MNHNY, CDR2 SVGAGI (reference sequence). In DNA form, the CDR3 reads TGTGCCAGCAGTTACGGCAGGGATCTTAACGAGCAGTACTTC. Its translation: CASSYGRDLNEQYF.

The V call is TRBV18, the J call TRBJ2-3; tentatively, D is TRBD2 (5 bases). Looked up from germline, CDR1 is KGHSH and CDR2 is LQKENI. The length of the CDR3 is 12 residues. V lost 6 bases to trimming and J lost 4 bases, with 8 bases between them. CDR3 in DNA: TGTGCCAGCTCGTTACTAGCAGATACGCAGTATTTT. Translated: CASSLLADTQYF.

The rearrangement joins TRBV27 to TRBJ2-2; 11 nucleotides align to TRBD2. The CDR3 has 17 amino acids. Germline loops: CDR1 MNHEY, CDR2 SMNVEV (reference sequence). The V and J ends lost 7 bases and 5 bases, in that order; junction bases with no gene match: 12. CDR3 sequence: CASTQLLAGAGTGELFF. CDR3 coding DNA: TGTGCCAGCACCCAACTACTAGCGGGAGCAGGTACCGGGGAGCTGTTTTTT.

The J gene is TRBJ2-7, the V gene TRBV27; TRBD2 aligns across 9 bases. CDR1 and CDR2 from the germline V gene are MNHEY and SMNVEV (reference sequence). Trimming at V came to 1 base and at J to 2 bases, leaving 6 bases not matched to a gene. There are 16 residues in the CDR3. CDR3 nucleotide sequence: TGTGCCAGCAGTTTATTTCCTAGCGGGAAAACCTACGAGCAGTACTTC. It yields the protein CASSLFPSGKTYEQYF.

This clone was detected many times. The chain uses TRBV7-6 and TRBJ2-3; tentative D call: TRBD1 (6 bases). The CDR3 consists of 17 residues. Trimming cost V 5 bases and J 2 bases, with 20 bases left between them. Per germline, CDR1 SGHVS and CDR2 FNYEAQ. The CDR3 DNA sequence: TGTGCCAGCAGCCTCCTCCCTCGAACAGGGTACACAGATACGCAGTATTTT. It specifies CASSLLPRTGYTDTQYF.